The T cell receptor beta chain described here comes from a study of memory CD4+ T cells and cytomegalovirus serostatus (dated by TCRdb to 2018 to 2020). Some background on the complete study: A total of some 35 healthy Belgian adults, of whom 9 were CMV seropositive and approximately 24 were CMV seronegative, were included in the cohort. To replicate a published TCR-based CMV serostatus classifier, the study sequenced CD4+ memory TCRbeta repertoires from a Belgian cohort whose cytomegalovirus serostatus was known. What the authors observed across the whole study: For predicting CMV serostatus, the median bootstrapped AUC was 0.95 using the original framework and approximately 0.9 using a US-trained random forest. The results were interpreted as suggesting that the CMV-associated TCR signature is mostly present in the CD4+ memory repertoire. Only CD4+CD45RO+ memory cells were sequenced, in contrast to the original study, in which naive and memory CD4+ and CD8+ populations were covered. The original-framework classifier achieved a median bootstrapped AUC of approximately 0.96 with a 95% CI of 0.76-1.00 on the Belgian cohort. Of around 160 previously reported CMV-associated TCRbeta sequences, 67 appeared in the CD4+ memory repertoires, each in one to five individuals.

This clone appeared a single time. The antigen this receptor binds is unknown. The input lacks base qualities; no much larger clone sits a single base away. Trimming at the junction amounts to 3 bases on V and 4 bases on J, and the germline ends lie 8 bases apart. According to the germline V gene, CDR1 reads SGHRS and CDR2 reads YFSETQ. CDR3 length: 13 amino acids, cysteine to phenylalanine. Of all the DNA, just the CDR3 is kept, 39 bases in frame from base 1. Genomic DNA was extracted from sorted cells with the Quick-DNA Microprep Kit. Amplification of TCRbeta DNA was done with the immunoSEQ hsTCRbeta kit, following the protocol from the manufacturer. TCRbeta libraries were sequenced on an Illumina MiSeq instrument. Under the source paper's analysis protocol: Once out-of-frame sequences had been removed, a few million distinct TCRbeta sequences were left, which works out to an average of approximately 70,000 per individual. Two values were used to score each individual: the count of 164 previously reported CMV-associated TCRbeta sequences and the total count of productive distinct TCRbeta sequences. A beta-binomial model was reimplemented in Python, and random forests from scikit-learn, run with default parameters, were trained on data from the US cohort. On the Belgian cohort, classifier performance was reported as the median AUC, along with percentile confidence intervals, across 10,000 bootstrap iterations. Sourced from immuneACCESS, this table was stored by TCRdb with only in-frame sequences that have V and J called. A share of the clones is absent; for the studies checked, an unresolved V gene accounts for under half, and the remainder has no known explanation. Clone size and the V and J calls come from that table; the DNA yielded D and trimming. The sample table records some 58,000 clones; more than 70% of these occur just once. Of the sample, 0.88% falls within the top ten clones.

Single viable CD3+CD4+CD8-CD45RO+ cells were sorted as memory CD4+ T cells on a FACSAria II. To determine CMV serostatus, a Roche Elecsys assay was used that detects serum IgG against CMV pp150, pp28, p38 and p52. After thawing, total CD4+ T cells were enriched by positive selection with CD4 magnetic microbeads. The samples came from a separate study whose specific focus was interrogating the CD4+ T cell memory repertoire. Peripheral blood mononuclear cells were isolated and cryopreserved following standard operating procedures; serum was stored at -80 °C. CD3-PerCP (BW264/56), CD4-APC (RPA-T4), CD45RO-PE (UCHT1) and CD8-Pacific Orange (3B5) antibodies were used for staining, and non-viable cells were excluded with Sytox blue.

This TCR came from an adult in good health and CMV-seronegative. Sequenced: memory CD4+ T cells from blood. Rearrangement joined TRBV5-1 to TRBJ1-5; the D region possibly corresponds to TRBD1 (6 bases align). The nucleotide sequence reads TGCGCCAGCAGCTCCGGACAGAATCAGCCCCAGCATTTT. It codes for CASSSGQNQPQHF.